This TCR beta chain was obtained from a study of blood T cells in healthy people across ages. Then a second PCR, running about 6 to 12 cycles, was carried out with a sample-barcoded 5' primer and a J-beta primer mix. TCRdb reprocessed the 5' RACE reads with MiXCR, giving one entry per CDR3 protein. The sample yields about 1,800,000 distinct CDR3 sequences, about 30% seen once. This clonotype was observed many times. Its antigen is unidentified. Study-level results: With naive T cell percentage, TCR beta diversity showed a strong correlation.

Sequenced: blood. This sequence was found in a woman aged 25 to 39 in good health.

The CDR3 reads CASSRGWVPLQETQYF. The CDR3 DNA is TGTGCCAGCAGCCGTGGTTGGGTCCCGCTCCAAGAGACCCAGTACTTC. This chain connects TRBV7-7 to TRBJ2-5, with D hard to call. V dropped 5 bases and J dropped 1 base, with 17 bases sitting between them. This CDR3 has 16 amino acids. Germline CDR1 reads SSHAT; CDR2 reads FNYEAQ (reference sequence).